One T cell receptor beta chain is described in this entry. It lacks a known antigen. Per-base quality was not reported, and no clone a single base away is much larger than it. The cohort was made up of about 670 healthy bone marrow donors. All cohort members were sampled while nominally healthy, although unrecorded immune exposures were likely present. The donor tested CMV seropositive and was one of the 289 seropositive cohort members. Each donor provided a peripheral blood sample, and peripheral blood mononuclear cells were used for TCR beta sequencing. Genomic DNA was extracted from the blood cell samples with the Qiagen DNeasy Blood Extraction Kit. The junction shows trimming of 1 base on V and 7 bases on J, and the gene matches do not reach 7 bases of it. CDR3 length: 16 amino acids, cysteine to phenylalanine. The kept DNA is CDR3 alone, 48 bases in frame from the first base. CDR1 and CDR2 are read off the germline V gene (reference sequence) as MNHEY and SMNVEV.

The data are from a study of cytomegalovirus exposure and HLA in healthy donors (dated by TCRdb to the late 2010s). Study-level background: According to an earlier analysis of 450 to 650 of the donors, some 170 million T cells yielded over 90 million unique TCR beta sequences and roughly 280 Gb of sequence data. HLA typing included class I and class II loci at four-digit resolution. To predict cytomegalovirus infection status, the study combined high-throughput TCR immunosequencing, statistical association of individual TCRs with disease status, and machine learning. Among some 410 genotyped donors of the cohort, an average of about 220,000 unique TCR beta nucleotide sequences was sequenced per donor, of which 15% to 20% were non-productive. Donor age, sex, ethnicity and CMV serostatus were collected together with the repertoire data. An early release covering 550 to 650 HLA-typed donors comprised about 320 gigabases of sequencing data and tens of millions of unique TCR sequences. To decide whether each TCR beta V gene segment behaved as functional or pseudogenic, an earlier analysis of several hundred of the donors relied on high-throughput TCR beta sequencing. A later analysis re-examined previously published TCR beta repertoires from several hundred donors and added high-resolution HLA genotyping to investigate patterns of TCR occurrence. Roughly five DR-DQ haplotypes were handled as single units for association and clustering, since linkage in the cohort was strong. Every repertoire in the discovery cohort had been generated on one and the same sequencing platform. The study aimed to test whether signatures of past pathogen exposure could be identified by cataloging public T cell receptors. In addition to the first cohort of 650 to 750 subjects, a separate validation cohort of approximately 130 different subjects was used. Rather than using new phenotypic data, the later analysis identified candidate immune exposures from TCR beta sequences and from how often those sequences occurred across donors. Among the roughly 430 genotyped donors, more than 70% belonged to the genetic ancestry cluster associated with self-reported Caucasian donors. A later genetic analysis took genome-wide SNP genotypes for about 55% of the 666 donors and used that subset as a discovery cohort. The number of typed donors differed by locus: about 629-630 for A, B, C, DRB1 and DQB1; 500 to 550 for DQA1; around 610 for DPA1; and about 450 for DPB1. The T cell repertoires of 700 or so subjects were profiled by immunosequencing and related to cytomegalovirus serostatus. Broad study findings and their caveats: Correlated functional status among segregating V segments might reflect linkage disequilibrium, but an unknown experimental factor could not be ruled out. For the cohort, immune exposure information was limited to CMV serostatus. Several of the top co-occurrence clusters appeared to be linked to parvovirus B19, influenza, CMV and Epstein-Barr virus, according to a later analysis. In vitro tests confirmed that a few of the cytomegalovirus-associated TCR beta chains recognize cytomegalovirus antigens. This cohort had only TCR beta chains sequenced, and the lack of alpha or paired-chain data limited which features could be detected. HLA typing was unavailable for some donors at each locus, so association tests used only the typed subset. The study gave a list of under 200 TCR beta chains associated with cytomegalovirus. Cytomegalovirus status was reported to be diagnosed by the classifier with high specificity and sensitivity in both the original and validation cohorts. The authors suggested that the approach could potentially be generalized to other disease states and immunological phenotypes. A group of highly shared sequence variants was considered likely to be a technical artifact of the sequencing pipeline. Compared with equally common non-associated chains, HLA-associated TCR beta chains in a later analysis were more clonally expanded and had lower generation probabilities. In a later analysis, the rate of TCR association differed among HLA loci, with DRB1 alleles having the most associated TCRs and HLA-C alleles having the fewest. Broadly in line with IMGT annotations, most TCR beta V segments showed up in productive rearrangements about 87% or about 30% of the time in an earlier analysis of several hundred of the donors. Strong co-occurrence of HLA alleles, especially DR and DQ, made assigning TCR associations to individual alleles difficult. A further reported finding was that TCR beta sequences accurately predicted the HLA-A and HLA-B alleles for most subjects in the first cohort. Presence/absence analyses assumed roughly uniform sequencing depth across donors, an assumption that may not hold. Compared with the 666-donor mean, donors in an Asian-associated ancestry cluster had fewer N-insertions in productive TCRs, according to a later genetic analysis. Most CMV-associated TCR beta chains appeared to be HLA-restricted in a later analysis, and the HLA associations seemed to be driven largely by CMV exposure. Because counts were too low, seventeen rarely observed V segments, including chromosome 9 orphons, were excluded from the earlier analysis of several hundred of the donors. Most TCR sequences were seen in very few donors, while some public TCRs were found in many individuals. V-gene and J-gene trimming of TCR beta chains was associated with a missense DCLRE1C variant in a later genetic analysis, and the association was replicated in an independent cohort. In a later analysis, 15,000 to 20,000 TCR beta sequences were associated with specific HLA alleles at a false discovery rate of 0.05. Some IMGT-functional V segments, including TRBV6-2 and TRBV6-3, could not be told apart with the 87-base-pair reads, so those segments were excluded.

The method behind the library was the immunoSEQ multiplex PCR assay. For the multiplex PCR, a mixture combining 60 forward primers for TCR Vbeta segments and 13 reverse primers for TCR Jbeta segments was used. The CDR3 region of rearranged TCR beta genes was amplified from genomic DNA by a multiplex PCR assay. Amplified TCR beta libraries were sequenced as 87-base-pair reads on the Illumina HiSeq System. As for the authors' bioinformatics: A later analysis counted 75 million to 100 million unique TCR beta chains across the 666 repertoires, and 10 million to 11 million of these chains were shared by at least two donors. Raw reads were error-corrected and collapsed into unique sequences with a nearest-neighbor algorithm that merged closely related sequences to remove PCR and sequencing errors. To assign V, D and J gene segments, CDR3 sequences were aligned to IMGT reference sequences. For a sequence to be retained, at least a six-nucleotide match to both a V gene segment and a J gene segment was required. A rearrangement was called productive if the CDR3 had no stop codons and remained in frame with V and J, and every other rearrangement was called non-productive. Following IMGT convention, CDR3 was defined as the stretch from the second conserved V-encoded cysteine up to the conserved J-encoded phenylalanine. The earlier analysis of 587 of the donors excluded sequences that lacked an unambiguous match to a single V gene segment. In an earlier analysis of approximately 500 of the donors, a V segment was called functional when productive rearrangements were above 56.7%, and segregating when the standard deviation between donors exceeded 5%. A statistical classification framework was built to diagnose cytomegalovirus status from the catalog of TCR beta chain sequences. In a later analysis, TCR nucleotide sequences were compared against IMGT/GENE-DB human TR gene sequences so that V and J genes could be assigned. In a later analysis, CDR3 sequences and most-parsimonious VDJ recombination scenarios were assigned using the TCRdist pipeline. In a later analysis, each TCR beta chain was defined by its CDR3 amino acid sequence together with its V-gene family, and reads lacking a unique V-gene family were excluded. A later analysis removed roughly 590 highly shared, low-generation-probability nucleotide sequences to deal with suspected cross-contamination and a sequencing artifact. In a later analysis, a clonal expansion index was calculated for each public chain from normalized within-repertoire ranks of inferred template counts. In a later analysis, generation probabilities were computed with a VDJ recombination model fitted to out-of-frame rearrangements, and the resulting probabilities were checked against IGoR. In a later analysis, TCR-TCR, TCR-HLA and TCR-CMV co-occurrence was scored with hypergeometric tests, and a repertoire-size bias correction was applied to TCR pairs. To estimate false discovery rates, a later analysis permuted the HLA or CMV assignments 20 times. In a later analysis, co-occurring TCRs were grouped using DBSCAN, and TCRdist sequence similarity was added for clustering within HLA-allele-positive subsets. For co-occurrence clustering, repertoires with fewer than 30,000 or more than 120,000 public chains were excluded, along with roughly five repertoires with anomalous nucleotide sharing. Imported from immuneACCESS, the table was reduced by TCRdb to in-frame sequences with V and J called. These copies leave out some clones; in studies compared against another copy, an unresolved V gene accounts for under half, and the cause of the remainder is not known. V, J and clone size derive from that table, while D and trimming were established from the DNA sequence. The sample profile shows under 150,000 clones; more than 70% of them were found once. The biggest ten clones account for around 9.1% of the sample.

The rearrangement joined TRBV27 to TRBJ2-1, with 10 bases aligning to TRBD2. The sequenced material came from PBMCs. This sequence originates from a woman aged 50 to 60 in good health and CMV-seropositive. The CDR3 is CASSLWVAGGVNEQFF. The nucleotide sequence is given as TGTGCCAGCAGTTTATGGGTAGCGGGAGGAGTGAATGAGCAGTTCTTC.